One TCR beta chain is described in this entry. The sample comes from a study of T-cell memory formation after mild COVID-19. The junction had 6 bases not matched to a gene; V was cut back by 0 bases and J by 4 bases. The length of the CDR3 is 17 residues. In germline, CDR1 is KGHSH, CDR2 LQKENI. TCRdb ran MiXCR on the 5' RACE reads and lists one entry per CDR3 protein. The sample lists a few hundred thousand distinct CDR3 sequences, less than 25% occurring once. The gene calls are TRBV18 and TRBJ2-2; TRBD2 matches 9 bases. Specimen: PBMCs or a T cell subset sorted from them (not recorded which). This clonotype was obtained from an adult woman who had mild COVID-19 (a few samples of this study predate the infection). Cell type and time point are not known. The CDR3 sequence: CASSPPGLAGTTGELFF. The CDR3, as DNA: TGTGCCAGCTCACCACCGGGCCTAGCGGGGACCACCGGGGAGCTGTTTTTT.